This T cell receptor (beta chain) was identified in a study of cytomegalovirus exposure and HLA in healthy donors. PCR amplification relied on 60 Vbeta primers (plus 13 Jbeta primers). The method was immunoSEQ multiplex PCR; TCRdb's version includes in-frame clones alone and lacks a portion of them. Of approximately 130,000 clones in the sample, about 78% are singletons; the top ten hold more than 0.95%. V gave up 2 bases and J gave up 3 bases, with 7 bases separating them. Germline CDR1 reads SEHNR; CDR2 reads FQNEAQ (reference sequence). CDR3 length: 13 residues. This clone was observed a handful of times.

This sequence originates from a man aged 50 or older in good health and CMV-seronegative. The sample consisted of PBMCs. The chain has TRBV7-9 and TRBJ1-2, with TRBD1 as a possible D gene (6 bases). DNA of the CDR3: TGTGCCAGCAGCTTACCAGGGGACTATGGCTACACCTTC. Protein sequence: CASSLPGDYGYTF. Full variable domain (missing parts from reference TRBV7-9 and TRBJ1-2): DTGVSQNPRHKITKRGQNVTFRCDPISEHNRLYWYRQTLGQGPEFLTYFQNEAQLEKSRLLSDRFSAERPKGSFSTLEIQRTEQGDSAMYLCASSLPGDYGYTFGSGTRLTVV.